The 3 T cell receptor beta chains listed next were all sequenced from one sample in a study of vaccination and CD4 T cells after COVID-19 (dated by TCRdb to between 2021 and 2024). The protocol used for the library was PCR. Instrument used: Illumina iSeq 100. DNA from cultured CD4+ T cells was subjected to TCR sequencing with the Oncomine TCR Beta short-read assay at the Johns Hopkins FTIC core. TCRdb trimmed public reads at Q25 via fastp, called clones via MiXCR and kept in-frame beta chains. Entries are consolidated by CDR3 protein sequence, retaining the most common genes and DNA. The sample profile shows approximately 14,000 distinct CDR3 sequences; approximately 55% of them were found once. Jointly, the top ten make up roughly 4.5% of the sample. These TCRs' antigens remain unknown. The sample's treatment or condition label, in plain terms: roughly 11-day PBMC culture with coronavirus spike peptide pools or control peptides (ViraFEST assay).

Material: CD4+ T cells from blood, cultured in vitro, obtained before SARS-CoV-2 vaccination. These receptor sequences come from a human donor who had recovered from COVID-19.

This chain uses TRBV19 with TRBJ1-4; 10 bases agree with TRBD1. Per germline, CDR1 LNHDA and CDR2 SQIVND (reference sequence). Unmatched junction bases numbered 5, after V lost 0 bases and J lost 10 bases. The CDR3 runs 15 residues. The CDR3: CASSIDGTGVGKLFF. DNA of the CDR3: TGTGCCAGTAGTATAGATGGGACAGGGGTTGGAAAACTGTTTTTT.

J is TRBJ1-3 and V is TRBV6-5; no clear D gene. Trimming left V 4 bases short and J 0 bases short, with 10 bases between. The CDR3 spans 15 residues. Germline CDR1 and CDR2: MNHEY and SVGAGI. CDR3 nucleotide sequence: TGTGCCAGCAGTTCTGGCGGAGCCTCTGGAAACACCATATATTTT. It yields the protein CASSSGGASGNTIYF.

This chain connects TRBV5-6 to TRBJ1-1; D is unclear. Germline loops: CDR1 SGHDT, CDR2 YYEEEE. CDR3 length equals 17 residues. V was clipped by 0 bases and J by 6 bases, with 21 bases between them. DNA for the CDR3: TGTGCCAGCAGCTTGGACGCTCGGGCCTCGGGATACCCTGAAGCTTTCTTT. Translated, it gives CASSLDARASGYPEAFF.